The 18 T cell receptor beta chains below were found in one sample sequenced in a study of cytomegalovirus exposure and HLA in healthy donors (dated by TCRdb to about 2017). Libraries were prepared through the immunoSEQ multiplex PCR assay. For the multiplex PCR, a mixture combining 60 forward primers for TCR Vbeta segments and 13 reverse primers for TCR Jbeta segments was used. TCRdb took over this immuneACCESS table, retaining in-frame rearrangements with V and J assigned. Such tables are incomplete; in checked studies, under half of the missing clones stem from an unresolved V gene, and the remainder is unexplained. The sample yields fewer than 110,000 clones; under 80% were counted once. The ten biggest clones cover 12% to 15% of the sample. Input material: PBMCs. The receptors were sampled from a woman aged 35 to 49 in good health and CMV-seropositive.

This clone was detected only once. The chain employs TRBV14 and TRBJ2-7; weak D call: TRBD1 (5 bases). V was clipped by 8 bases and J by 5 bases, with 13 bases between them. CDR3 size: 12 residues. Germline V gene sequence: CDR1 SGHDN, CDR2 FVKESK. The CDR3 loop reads CASSNRPHEQYF. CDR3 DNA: TGTGCCAGCTCTAACAGGCCCCACGAGCAGTACTTC.

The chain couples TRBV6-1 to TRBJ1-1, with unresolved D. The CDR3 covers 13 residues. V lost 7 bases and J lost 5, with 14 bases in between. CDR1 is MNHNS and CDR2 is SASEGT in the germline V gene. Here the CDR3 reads CASMFTRETEAFF. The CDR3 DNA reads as TGTGCCAGCATGTTTACGCGGGAGACTGAAGCTTTCTTT.

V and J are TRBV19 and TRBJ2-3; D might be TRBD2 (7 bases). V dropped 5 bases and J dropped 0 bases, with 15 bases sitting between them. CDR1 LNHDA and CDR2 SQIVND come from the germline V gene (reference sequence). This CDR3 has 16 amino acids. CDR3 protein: CASSPLGGLSTDTQYF. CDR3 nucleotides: TGTGCCAGTAGTCCCCTGGGGGGGCTAAGCACAGATACGCAGTATTTT.

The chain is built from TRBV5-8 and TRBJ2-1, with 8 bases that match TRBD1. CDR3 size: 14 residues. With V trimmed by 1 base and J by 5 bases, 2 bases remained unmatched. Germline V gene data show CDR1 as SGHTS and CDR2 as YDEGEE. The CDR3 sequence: CASSLQDRDNEQFF. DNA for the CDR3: TGTGCCAGCAGCTTGCAGGACAGGGACAATGAGCAGTTCTTC.

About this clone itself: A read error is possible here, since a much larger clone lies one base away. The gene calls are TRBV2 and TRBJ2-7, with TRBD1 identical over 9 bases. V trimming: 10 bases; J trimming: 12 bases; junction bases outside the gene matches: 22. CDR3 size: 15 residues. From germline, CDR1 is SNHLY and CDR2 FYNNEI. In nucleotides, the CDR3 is TGTGCCACCATGGACAGGGGCGCCTCCAAGTTGGGATTGTACTTC. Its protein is CATMDRGASKLGLYF. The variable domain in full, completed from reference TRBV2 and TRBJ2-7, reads EPEVTQTPSHQVTQMGQEVILRCVPISNHLYFYWYRQILGQKVEFLVSFYNNEISEKSEIFDDQFSVERPDGSNFTLKIRSTKLEDSAMYFCATMDRGASKLGLYFGPGTRLTVT.

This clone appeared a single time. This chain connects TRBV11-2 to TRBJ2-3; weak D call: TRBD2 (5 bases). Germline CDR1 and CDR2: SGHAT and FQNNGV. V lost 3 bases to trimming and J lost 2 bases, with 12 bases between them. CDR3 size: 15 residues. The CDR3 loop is CASSLDWAPTDTQYF. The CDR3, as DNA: TGTGCCAGCAGCTTGGACTGGGCCCCCACAGATACGCAGTATTTT. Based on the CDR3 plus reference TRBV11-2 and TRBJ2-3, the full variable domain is EAGVAQSPRYKIIEKRQSVAFWCNPISGHATLYWYQQILGQGPKLLIQFQNNGVVDDSQLPKDRFSAERLKGVDSTLKIQPAKLEDSAVYLCASSLDWAPTDTQYFGPGTRLTVL.

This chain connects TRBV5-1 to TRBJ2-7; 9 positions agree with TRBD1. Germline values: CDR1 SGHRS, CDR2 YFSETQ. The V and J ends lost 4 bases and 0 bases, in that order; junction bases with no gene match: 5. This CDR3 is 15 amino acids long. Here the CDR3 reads CASSLTGGLSYEQYF. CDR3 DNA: TGCGCCAGCAGCCTGACAGGGGGACTCTCCTACGAGCAGTACTTC.

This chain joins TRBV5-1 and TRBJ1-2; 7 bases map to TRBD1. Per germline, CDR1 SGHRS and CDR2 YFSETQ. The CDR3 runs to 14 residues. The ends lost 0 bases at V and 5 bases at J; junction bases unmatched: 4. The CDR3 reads CASSLEGGRYGYTF. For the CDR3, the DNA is TGCGCCAGCAGCTTGGAAGGGGGCAGGTATGGCTACACCTTC.

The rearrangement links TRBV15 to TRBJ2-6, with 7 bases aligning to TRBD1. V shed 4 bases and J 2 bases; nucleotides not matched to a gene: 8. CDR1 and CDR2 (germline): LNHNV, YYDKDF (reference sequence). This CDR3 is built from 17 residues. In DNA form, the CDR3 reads TGTGCCACCAGCACCGCTACTGACAGGGCTGGGGCCAACGTCCTGACTTTC. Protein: CATSTATDRAGANVLTF.

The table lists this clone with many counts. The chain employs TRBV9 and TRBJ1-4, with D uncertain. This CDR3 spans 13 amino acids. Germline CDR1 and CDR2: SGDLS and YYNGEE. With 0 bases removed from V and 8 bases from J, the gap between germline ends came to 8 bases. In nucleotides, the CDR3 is TGTGCCAGCAGCGTAGTTAGGCGGGAAAAACTGTTTTTT. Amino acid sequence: CASSVVRREKLFF.

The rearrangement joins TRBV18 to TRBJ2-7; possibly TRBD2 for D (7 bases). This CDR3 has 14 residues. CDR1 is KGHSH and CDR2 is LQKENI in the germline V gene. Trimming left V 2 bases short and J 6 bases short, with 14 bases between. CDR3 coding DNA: TGTGCCAGCTCACCAGCGGGGGCGTATGGCGAGCAGTACTTC. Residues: CASSPAGAYGEQYF.

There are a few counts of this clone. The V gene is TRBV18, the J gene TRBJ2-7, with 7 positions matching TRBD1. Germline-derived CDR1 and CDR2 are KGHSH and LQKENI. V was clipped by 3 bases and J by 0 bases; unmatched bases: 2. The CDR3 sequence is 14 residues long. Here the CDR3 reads CASSPDRSSYEQYF. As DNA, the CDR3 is TGTGCCAGCTCACCGGACAGGAGCTCCTACGAGCAGTACTTC.

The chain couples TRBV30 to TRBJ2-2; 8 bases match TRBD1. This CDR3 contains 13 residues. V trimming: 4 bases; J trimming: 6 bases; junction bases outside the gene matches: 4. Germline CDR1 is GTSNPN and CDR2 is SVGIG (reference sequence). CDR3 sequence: CAWNNRGAGELFF. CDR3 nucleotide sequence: TGTGCCTGGAATAACAGGGGGGCCGGGGAGCTGTTTTTT.

This chain's CDR3 is CASSDGTGPSYEQYF. CDR3 nucleotides: TGTGCCAGCAGTGACGGGACAGGGCCCAGCTACGAGCAGTACTTC. This chain links TRBV6-1 with TRBJ2-7, with TRBD1 matching over 9 bases. The V and J ends lost 3 bases and 3 bases, in that order; junction bases with no gene match: 6. The CDR3 spans 15 residues. Germline assignment: CDR1 MNHNS and CDR2 SASEGT.

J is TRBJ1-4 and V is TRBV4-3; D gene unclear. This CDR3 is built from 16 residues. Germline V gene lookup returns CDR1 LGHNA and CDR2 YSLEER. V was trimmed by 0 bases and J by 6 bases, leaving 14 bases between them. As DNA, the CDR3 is TGCGCCAGCAGCCAAGATTGGGCTCCTGGATATGAAAAACTGTTTTTT. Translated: CASSQDWAPGYEKLFF.

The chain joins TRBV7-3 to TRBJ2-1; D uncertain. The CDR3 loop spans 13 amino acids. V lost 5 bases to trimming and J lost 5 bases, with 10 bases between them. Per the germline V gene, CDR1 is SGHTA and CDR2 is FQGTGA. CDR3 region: CASSPNRDNEQFF. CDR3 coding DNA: TGTGCCAGCAGCCCGAACCGCGACAATGAGCAGTTCTTC. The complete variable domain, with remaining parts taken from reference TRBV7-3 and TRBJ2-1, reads GAGVSQTPSNKVTEKGKYVELRCDPISGHTALYWYRQSLGQGPEFLIYFQGTGAADDSGLPNDRFFAVRPEGSVSTLKIQRTERGDSAVYLCASSPNRDNEQFFGPGTRLTVL.

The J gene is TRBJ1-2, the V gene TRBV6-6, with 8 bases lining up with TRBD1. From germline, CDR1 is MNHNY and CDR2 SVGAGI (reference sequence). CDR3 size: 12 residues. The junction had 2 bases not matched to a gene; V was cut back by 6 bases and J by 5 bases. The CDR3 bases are TGTGCCAGCAGACAGGGGGAGTATGGCTACACCTTC. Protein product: CASRQGEYGYTF.

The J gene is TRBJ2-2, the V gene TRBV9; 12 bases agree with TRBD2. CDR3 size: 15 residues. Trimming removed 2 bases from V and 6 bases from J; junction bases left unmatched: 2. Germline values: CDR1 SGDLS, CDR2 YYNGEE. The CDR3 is CASSVRLAGAGELFF. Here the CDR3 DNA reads TGTGCCAGCAGCGTTCGACTAGCGGGGGCCGGGGAGCTGTTTTTT.